This record covers a single T cell receptor beta chain. Which antigen it targets is not known. No qualities accompany the bases; no much larger clone lies one base away. The immunoSEQ Assay, a bias-controlled multiplex PCR, was used to amplify TCRbeta CDR3 regions from genomic DNA. Concerning the study's data processing: Nucleated cell counts per sample were estimated from amplification of reference gene primers within the assay. To quantify the absolute abundance of each unique TCRbeta CDR3 rearrangement, sequence reads were collapsed and filtered. For each sample, productive Simpson clonality was calculated by taking the square root of Simpson's diversity index across productive rearrangements. The immuneACCESS repertoire file appears here via TCRdb, limited to in-frame rearrangements. These files lack a portion of the clones; in checked studies, under half of the deficit traces to unresolved V genes, and the cause of the others is not known. For V, J and clone size, that table is used; D and trimming come from the DNA. Here the sample has 200,000 to 250,000 clones; more than 80% occur a single time. The ten top clones hold 7.5% to 8% of the sample.

In Seattle, one collaborating source enrolled patients while the infection was active and tracked those patients longitudinally over the course of disease. Each collaborating institution followed its own protocols to collect whole blood in K2EDTA tubes. For TCRbeta analysis, collaborators shipped samples in one of three forms: frozen whole blood, isolated PBMCs, or DNA extracted from either of those sample types. At the junction V is shortened by 2 bases and J by 6 bases; bases outside the gene matches: 9. Sequences MNHEY (CDR1) and SVGEGT (CDR2) are obtained from the germline V gene. Including the terminal cysteine and phenylalanine, the CDR3 comprises 16 residues. Kept here is only the CDR3 DNA, which spans 48 bases and is read in frame from base 1. The sample comes from a study of blood T cell repertoires in COVID-19 (dated by TCRdb to 2020 to 2021). For the wider study: The collaborator samples originated in the United States, Italy and Spain and spanned the acute and convalescent phases of COVID-19. The material from the prospective study consisted of cDNA or gDNA derived from T cells, B-cell-depleted T cells, or PBMCs. Deeply sampled blood TCRbeta repertoires from subjects exposed to, actively infected with, or recovered from COVID-19 were included in the dataset. The repertoires were released in a freely available public database intended as a resource for research on the immune response to SARS-CoV-2. The samples were drawn from the first 160 participants of the ongoing ImmuneRACE study and from 1,254 subjects provided by 6 global collaborators. The sample metadata nearly always contained a de-identified subject ID, COVID-19 status, age in years and sex. Where available, HLA class I and class II types were taken from metadata supplied by the sample provider and were not determined by assay-based typing.

General conclusions and limits of the study: Clinical and demographic metadata were provided uncurated, with the amount varying by source and participant.

The rearranged segments are TRBV6-2 or TRBV6-3 and TRBJ2-7; 11 bases in between match TRBD2. The clonotype originates from a woman older than 75 with COVID-19, enrolled during active disease. Sequences were obtained from peripheral blood. The encoded CDR3 is CASSYPLAGGPLEQYF. The sequenced DNA: TGTGCCAGCAGTTACCCTTTAGCGGGAGGGCCGCTCGAGCAGTACTTC.